This TCR beta chain was identified in a study of blood T cell repertoires in COVID-19. TCRdb keeps only in-frame clones here, not all; method: immunoSEQ multiplex PCR. The repertoire holds more than 150,000 clones, with more than 85% as singletons. In germline, CDR1 is SGHTA, CDR2 FQGNSA. The CDR3 has 15 amino acids. V lost 0 bases, J lost 0 bases, and 9 bases lay in between. The chain uses TRBV7-2 and TRBJ2-7; D not certain. Sequencing was done on a sample of peripheral blood. This sequence was found in a man aged 50 to 59 with acute or convalescent COVID-19. As DNA, the CDR3 is TGTGCCAGCAGCTTAGCAGGCGGTAGCTCCTACGAGCAGTACTTC. Residues: CASSLAGGSSYEQYF.